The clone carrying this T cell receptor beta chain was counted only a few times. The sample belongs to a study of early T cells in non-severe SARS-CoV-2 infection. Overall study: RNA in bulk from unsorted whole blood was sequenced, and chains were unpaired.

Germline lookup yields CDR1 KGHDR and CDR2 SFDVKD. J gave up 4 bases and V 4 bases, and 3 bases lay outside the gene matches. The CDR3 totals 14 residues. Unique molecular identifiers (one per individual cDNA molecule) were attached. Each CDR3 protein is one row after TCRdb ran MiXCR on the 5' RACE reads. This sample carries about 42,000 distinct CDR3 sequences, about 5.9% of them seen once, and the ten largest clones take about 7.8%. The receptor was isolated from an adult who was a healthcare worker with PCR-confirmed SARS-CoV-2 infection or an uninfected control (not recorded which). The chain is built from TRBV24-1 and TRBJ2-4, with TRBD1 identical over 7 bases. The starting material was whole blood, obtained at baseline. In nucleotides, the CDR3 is TGTGCCACCAGTGAGACAGGGACAAAAAACATTCAGTACTTC. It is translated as CATSETGTKNIQYF.